This TCR beta chain comes out of a study of blood T cell repertoires in COVID-19 (dated by TCRdb to about 2020). Regarding the research as a whole: The collaborator samples originated in the United States, Italy and Spain and spanned the acute and convalescent phases of COVID-19. The sample metadata nearly always contained a de-identified subject ID, COVID-19 status, age in years and sex. Deeply sampled blood TCRbeta repertoires from subjects exposed to, actively infected with, or recovered from COVID-19 were included in the dataset. Where available, HLA class I and class II types were taken from metadata supplied by the sample provider and were not determined by assay-based typing. The samples were drawn from the first 160 participants of the ongoing ImmuneRACE study and from 950 to 1,500 subjects provided by 6 global collaborators. The repertoires were made available in a free public database intended to serve as a resource for research on the immune response to SARS-CoV-2. The material from the prospective study consisted of cDNA or gDNA derived from T cells, B-cell-depleted T cells, or PBMCs.

V is pared back by 5 bases and J by 1 base, with 8 bases lying between the germline termini. Inclusive of the bounding cysteine and phenylalanine, the CDR3 is 13 residues long. Here the CDR3 DNA is all that survives: 39 bases in frame from base 1. The germline V gene specifies KGHSH as CDR1 and LQKENI as CDR2. A note on this clone: Its antigen is still unknown. One base away there is no much larger clone; base qualities are not given. This sample also contains other DNA sequences that code for the same CDR3.

TCRbeta CDR3 regions were amplified from genomic DNA by means of the immunoSEQ Assay, a bias-controlled multiplex PCR. The published analysis was carried out like this. The number of nucleated cells in each sample was estimated by amplification of reference gene primers within the assay. To quantify the absolute abundance of each unique TCRbeta CDR3 rearrangement, sequence reads were collapsed and filtered. For each sample, productive Simpson clonality was calculated as the square root of Simpson's diversity index over productive rearrangements. The table comes from immuneACCESS by way of TCRdb, which keeps in-frame sequences with V and J called. Part of the clones is missing from these tables; in studies checked, under half for an unresolved V gene and the rest for unknown reasons. The V and J calls and clone size are taken from that table; D and trimming were inferred from the DNA. The sample profile shows a few hundred thousand clones; 85% to 90% of them were found once. The ten largest clones capture 3.5% to 5% of the sample.

What the authors observed across the whole study: The amount of clinical and demographic metadata varied by source and participant and was provided uncurated.

In the prospective study, participants were 18 to 89 years old, resided in 20 to 30 geographic areas of the United States, and were enrolled through a virtual design. In the prospective study, cohorts were assigned on the basis of participant-reported clinical history obtained from a screening survey and a study questionnaire. ImmuneRACE Cohort 3 recovered participants were defined by two consecutive negative NP/OP PCR tests, healthcare professional clearance, or symptom resolution. Each participant in the prospective study had whole blood, serum and a nasopharyngeal or oropharyngeal swab collected by mobile phlebotomists. Participants in the prospective study had the option to provide additional blood draws and questionnaires over a roughly two-month period. Before DNA extraction, prospective study blood samples were shipped either frozen or at room temperature.

The V and J genes are TRBV18 and TRBJ1-1; possibly the D gene is TRBD1, per 5 matching bases. The origin of this receptor is a woman aged 25-40 years who had recovered from COVID-19. The sample comprised PBMCs or T cells enriched from blood (not recorded which). The DNA sequence follows: TGTGCCAGCTCAATACAGGAGAACACTGAAGCTTTCTTT. It translates to CASSIQENTEAFF. Reference TRBV18 and TRBJ1-1 proteins supply the regions before and after the CDR3; the full variable domain is: NAGVMQNPRHLVRRRGQEARLRCSPMKGHSHVYWYRQLPEEGLKFMVYLQKENIIDESGMPKERFSAEFPKEGPSILRIQQVVRGDSAAYFCASSIQENTEAFFGQGTRLTVV.